The subject of this entry is one T cell receptor (beta chain). Antigen unknown. This sample was included in a study of memory CD4+ T cells and cytomegalovirus serostatus. Study-level information: Of the healthy Belgian adults, 9 were CMV seropositive and 20 to 30 seronegative. Findings and caveats of the study: CMV serostatus prediction reached median AUC approximately 0.95, or 0.91 with US-trained model. Suggested: most of the CMV-linked TCR signature lies in CD4+ memory cells.

Data came from immunoSEQ multiplex PCR; TCRdb stores just in-frame clones and leaves some out. Here the sample spans some 52,000 clones, about 86% being singletons. Germline V gene data show CDR1 as SGHTA and CDR2 as FQGNSA. This CDR3 region has 15 residues. V lost 5 bases and J 3 bases, leaving 16 bases between the germline ends. Single viable CD3+CD4+CD8-CD45RO+ cells were sorted as the memory CD4+ T cells. Sequences were obtained from memory CD4+ T cells from blood. This clonotype was obtained from an adult in good health and CMV-seropositive. The rearrangement links TRBV7-2 to TRBJ1-1; maybe TRBD1 (5 bases). The CDR3 bases are TGTGCCAGCAGCCCCAGCCCAGGGTTTTACACTGAAGCTTTCTTT. It codes for CASSPSPGFYTEAFF.